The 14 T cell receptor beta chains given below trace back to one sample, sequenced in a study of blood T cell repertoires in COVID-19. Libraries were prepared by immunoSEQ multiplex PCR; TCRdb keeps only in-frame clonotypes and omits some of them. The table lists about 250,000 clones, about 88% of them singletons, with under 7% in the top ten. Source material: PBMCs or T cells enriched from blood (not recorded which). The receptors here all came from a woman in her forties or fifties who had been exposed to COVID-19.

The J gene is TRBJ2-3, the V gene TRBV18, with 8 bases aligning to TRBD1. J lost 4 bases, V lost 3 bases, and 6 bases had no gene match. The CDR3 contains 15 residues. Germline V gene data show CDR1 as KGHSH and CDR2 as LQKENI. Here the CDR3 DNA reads TGTGCCAGCTCACCGCGGACAGGGCAAGCAGATACGCAGTATTTT. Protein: CASSPRTGQADTQYF.

The CDR3 loop reads CASSSGLYPYNEQFF. In nucleotides, the CDR3 is TGTGCCAGCAGCTCCGGACTCTACCCTTACAATGAGCAGTTCTTC. The gene calls are TRBV11-3 and TRBJ2-1; D possibly corresponds to TRBD2 (5 bases). The CDR3 consists of 15 residues. Deletions cut 4 bases from V and 4 bases from J, with 14 bases between. Germline V gene data show CDR1 as SGHNT and CDR2 as YENEEA.

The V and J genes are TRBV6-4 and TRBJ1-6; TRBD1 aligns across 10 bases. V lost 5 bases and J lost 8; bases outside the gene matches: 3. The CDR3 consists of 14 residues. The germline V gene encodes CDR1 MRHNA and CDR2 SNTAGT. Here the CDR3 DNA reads TGTGCCAGCAGTCTCGGGACAGGGGATTCACCCCTCCACTTT. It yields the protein CASSLGTGDSPLHF.

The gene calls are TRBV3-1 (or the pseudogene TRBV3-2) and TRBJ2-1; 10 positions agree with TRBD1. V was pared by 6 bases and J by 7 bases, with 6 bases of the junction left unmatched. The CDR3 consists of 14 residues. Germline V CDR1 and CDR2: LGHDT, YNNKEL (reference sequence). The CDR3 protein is CASRRGTGENEQFF. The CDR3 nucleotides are TGTGCCAGCAGGAGAGGGACAGGGGAGAATGAGCAGTTCTTC.

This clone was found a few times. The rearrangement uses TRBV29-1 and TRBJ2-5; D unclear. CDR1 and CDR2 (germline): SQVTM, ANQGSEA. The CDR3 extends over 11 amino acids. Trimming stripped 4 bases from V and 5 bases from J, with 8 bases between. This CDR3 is CSVGARETQYF. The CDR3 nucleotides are TGCAGCGTTGGGGCCCGGGAGACCCAGTACTTC.

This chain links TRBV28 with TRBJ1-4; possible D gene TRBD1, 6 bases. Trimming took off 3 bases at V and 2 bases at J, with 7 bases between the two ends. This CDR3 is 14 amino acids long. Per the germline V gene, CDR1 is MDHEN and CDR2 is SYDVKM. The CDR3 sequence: CASSFGGTNEKLFF. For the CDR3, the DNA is TGTGCCAGCAGTTTTGGGGGCACTAATGAAAAACTGTTTTTT.

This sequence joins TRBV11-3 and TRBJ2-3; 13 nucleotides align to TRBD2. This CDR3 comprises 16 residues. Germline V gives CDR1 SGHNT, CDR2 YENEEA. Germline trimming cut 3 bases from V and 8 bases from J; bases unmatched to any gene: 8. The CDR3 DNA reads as TGTGCCAGCAGCTTTGAACTAGCGGGGGGGCCAGCTACGCAGTATTTT. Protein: CASSFELAGGPATQYF.

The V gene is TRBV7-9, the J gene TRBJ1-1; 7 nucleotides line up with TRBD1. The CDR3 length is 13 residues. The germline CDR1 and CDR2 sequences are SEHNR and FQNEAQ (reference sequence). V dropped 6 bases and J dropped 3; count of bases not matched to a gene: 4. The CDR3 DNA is TGTGCCAGCAGGACAGGGCTGGACACTGAAGCTTTCTTT. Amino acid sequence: CASRTGLDTEAFF.

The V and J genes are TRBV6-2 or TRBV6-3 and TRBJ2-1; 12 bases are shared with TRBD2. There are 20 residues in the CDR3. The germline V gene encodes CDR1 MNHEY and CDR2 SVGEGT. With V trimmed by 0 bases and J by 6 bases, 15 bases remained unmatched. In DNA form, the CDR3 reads TGTGCCAGCAGTTACTCTCCGACTAGCGGGGGTTCTGGTTGGGGCAATGAGCAGTTCTTC. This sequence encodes CASSYSPTSGGSGWGNEQFF.

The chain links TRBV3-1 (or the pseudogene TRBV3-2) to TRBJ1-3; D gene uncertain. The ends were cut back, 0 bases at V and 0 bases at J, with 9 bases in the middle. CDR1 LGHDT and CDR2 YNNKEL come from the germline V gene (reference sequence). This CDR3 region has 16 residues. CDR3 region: CASSQDRRFSGNTIYF. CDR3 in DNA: TGTGCCAGCAGCCAAGATAGGAGGTTCTCTGGAAACACCATATATTTT.

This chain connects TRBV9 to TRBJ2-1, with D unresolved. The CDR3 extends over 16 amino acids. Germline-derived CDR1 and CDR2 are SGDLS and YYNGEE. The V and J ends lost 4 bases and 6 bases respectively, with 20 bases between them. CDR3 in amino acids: CASSLTPESWSNEQFF. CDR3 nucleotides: TGTGCCAGCAGCCTAACCCCGGAGTCCTGGAGCAATGAGCAGTTCTTC.

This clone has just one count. CDR3 in amino acids: CSVEDRVGGMYEQYF. As DNA, the CDR3 is TGCAGCGTTGAAGATCGTGTGGGGGGTATGTACGAGCAGTACTTC. The chain joins TRBV29-1 to TRBJ2-7; tentatively, D is TRBD2 (6 bases). The V gene's germline CDR1 is SQVTM and CDR2 ANQGSEA. Between the trimmed V and J ends, which lost 0 bases and 4 bases, there was a span of 16 bases. The CDR3 consists of 15 residues.

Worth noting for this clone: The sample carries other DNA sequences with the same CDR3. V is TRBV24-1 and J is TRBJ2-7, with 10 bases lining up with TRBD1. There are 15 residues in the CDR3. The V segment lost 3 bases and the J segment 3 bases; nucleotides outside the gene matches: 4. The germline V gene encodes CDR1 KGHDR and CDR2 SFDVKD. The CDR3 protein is CATSDPGQGIYEQYF. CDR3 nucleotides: TGTGCCACCAGTGATCCGGGACAGGGGATCTACGAGCAGTACTTC.

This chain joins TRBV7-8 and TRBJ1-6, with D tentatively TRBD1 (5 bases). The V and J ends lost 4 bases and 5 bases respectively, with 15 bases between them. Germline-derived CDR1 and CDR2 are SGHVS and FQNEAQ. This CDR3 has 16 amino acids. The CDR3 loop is CASSSTAGTHNSPLHF. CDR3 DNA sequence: TGTGCCAGCAGCTCTACAGCCGGGACTCATAATTCACCCCTCCACTTT.